The 5 T cell receptor beta chains below were found in one sample sequenced in a study of T cells in localized non-small cell lung cancer (TCRdb year 2020). Receptor libraries were prepared by the immunoSEQ multiplex PCR assay. Not all clones reach the TCRdb copy of this immuneACCESS table, which keeps in-frame sequences only. Checked studies attribute under half of the gap to unresolved V genes and leave the rest unexplained. Within this sample are about 18,000 clones, with around four fifths of them counted one time only. The ten biggest clones cover over 25% of the sample. The sample here was peripheral blood, taken before any cancer treatment. These receptor sequences come from a female donor of 60 years or more with stage I lung adenocarcinoma.

CDR3 sequence: CATSRDRAGNTEAFF. In DNA form, the CDR3 reads TGTGCCACCAGCAGAGATCGTGCAGGTAACACTGAAGCTTTCTTT. This chain links TRBV15 with TRBJ1-1; D call uncertain. Looked up from germline, CDR1 is LNHNV and CDR2 is YYDKDF (reference sequence). There are 15 residues in the CDR3. Trimming pared 0 bases from V and 2 bases from J, leaving 10 bases between.

The V gene is TRBV5-4, the J gene TRBJ1-1, with D perhaps matching TRBD1 (6 bases). Between the trimmed V and J ends, which lost 4 bases and 3 bases, there was a span of 13 bases. The germline gives CDR1 SGHNT, CDR2 YYREEE (reference sequence). This CDR3 is 14 amino acids long. CDR3 sequence (DNA): TGTGCCAGCAGCCATACAGGGTTATACACTGAAGCTTTCTTT. Translation gives CASSHTGLYTEAFF.

The rearrangement joins TRBV18 to TRBJ1-1; 8 bases match TRBD1. The V gene end was trimmed by 6 bases and the J gene end by 5 bases; junction bases not matched to a gene: 8. Germline CDR1 KGHSH, CDR2 LQKENI. The CDR3 has 14 residues. CDR3 DNA sequence: TGTGCCAGCTCTCTGACAGGGGAGACGACTGAAGCTTTCTTT. This codes for CASSLTGETTEAFF.

The chain carries TRBV15 and TRBJ2-1, with D perhaps being TRBD1 or TRBD2 (5 bases each). CDR1 LNHNV and CDR2 YYDKDF come from the germline V gene (reference sequence). There are 14 residues in the CDR3. V was clipped by 0 bases and J by 8 bases, with 11 bases between them. As DNA, the CDR3 is TGTGCCACCAGCAGAGATATGAGGGGCGATGAGCAGTTCTTC. The encoded protein is CATSRDMRGDEQFF.

The chain is built from TRBV19 and TRBJ1-5; no clear D gene. V shed 5 bases and J shed 1 base, with 15 bases lying between them. Germline CDR1 is LNHDA and CDR2 is SQIVND (reference sequence). The CDR3 extends over 16 amino acids. The CDR3 DNA sequence: TGTGCCAGTAGTCCACGCCCCCAGCAGAGCAATCAGCCCCAGCATTTT. It encodes CASSPRPQQSNQPQHF.